This passage covers 19 T cell receptor beta chains from one sample sequenced in a study of Ad26.COV2.S vaccination and SARS-CoV-2 variants. Stated treatment: 19 received Ad26.COV2.S at low or high dose, single or two shots; five or six received placebo; per-sample allocation not given. Each sample was drawn 63 days after the first injection (of vaccine or placebo). Only in-frame clones appear in the TCRdb table, and some are missing; sequencing was by immunoSEQ multiplex PCR. This sample has hundreds of thousands of clones, with approximately 89% found just once. Sequences were derived from peripheral blood, sampled in a trial of Ad26.COV2.S vaccine versus placebo. The origin of the receptors is a person aged 18-60 years who received the Ad26.COV2.S COVID-19 vaccine or a placebo.

The CDR3 spells CAISDRRGGGADTQYF. The CDR3 DNA reads TGTGCCATCAGTGACCGGCGGGGGGGAGGGGCAGATACGCAGTATTTT. The rearrangement uses TRBV10-3 and TRBJ2-3, with 9 positions matching TRBD2. Germline CDR1 reads ENHRY; CDR2 reads SYGVKD. Trimming at V came to 3 bases and at J to 4 bases, leaving 8 bases not matched to a gene. This CDR3 contains 16 residues.

The chain uses TRBV9 and TRBJ2-3, with 13 bases matching TRBD2. Trimming took 0 bases from V and 2 from J; bases not matched to a gene: 3. Germline CDR1 is SGDLS and CDR2 is YYNGEE. The CDR3 totals 17 residues. CDR3 amino acids: CASSVGGLAGDTDTQYF. DNA of the CDR3: TGTGCCAGCAGCGTAGGTGGACTAGCGGGGGACACAGATACGCAGTATTTT.

The chain recombines TRBV5-1 with TRBJ1-2; tentatively, D is TRBD1 (6 bases). This CDR3 is 15 amino acids long. CDR1 is SGHRS and CDR2 is YFSETQ in the germline V gene. V lost 0 bases and J 1 base, leaving 10 bases between the germline ends. CDR3 DNA sequence: TGCGCCAGCAGCTTGGATGGGGGCTTTAACTATGGCTACACCTTC. This gives the protein CASSLDGGFNYGYTF.

This sequence joins TRBV7-2 and TRBJ1-2; tentative D call: TRBD1 (6 bases). V was clipped by 0 bases and J by 4 bases, with 12 bases between them. Germline-derived CDR1 and CDR2 are SGHTA and FQGNSA. The CDR3 totals 15 residues. The CDR3 is CASSLAPGDTYGYTF. In DNA form, the CDR3 reads TGTGCCAGCAGCTTAGCGCCAGGGGACACCTATGGCTACACCTTC. Drawing the rest from reference TRBV7-2 and TRBJ1-2, the complete variable domain is GAGVSQSPSNKVTEKGKDVELRCDPISGHTALYWYRQSLGQGLEFLIYFQGNSAPDKSGLPSDRFSAERTGGSVSTLTIQRTQQEDSAVYLCASSLAPGDTYGYTFGSGTRLTVV.

This clone appeared a few times. V is TRBV12-5 and J is TRBJ1-5; D is ambiguous. Germline V lookup: CDR1 LGHNT, CDR2 FRNRAP. The V end was cut by 6 bases, the J end by 0 bases, with 6 bases between. CDR3 length equals 13 residues. The chain's CDR3 is CASGTSSNQPQHF. The CDR3 bases are TGTGCTAGTGGCACATCTAGCAATCAGCCCCAGCATTTT.

The CDR3 reads CASSETDRGNQPQHF. DNA of the CDR3: TGTGCCAGCAGTGAGACGGACAGGGGCAATCAGCCCCAGCATTTT. The chain employs TRBV6-1 and TRBJ1-5; 8 bases map to TRBD1. Looked up from germline, CDR1 is MNHNS and CDR2 is SASEGT. V shed 3 bases and J 2 bases; nucleotides not matched to a gene: 3. The CDR3 is 15 amino acids.

V usage is TRBV3-1 (or the pseudogene TRBV3-2) and J usage is TRBJ2-1; possible D gene TRBD2, 5 bases. The CDR3 spans 15 residues. Germline V lookup: CDR1 LGHDT, CDR2 YNNKEL (reference sequence). V was trimmed by 4 bases and J by 0 bases, leaving 10 bases between them. Written as DNA, the CDR3 is TGTGCCAGCAGCCCCGGGGTGAGCTCCTACAATGAGCAGTTCTTC. Translating gives CASSPGVSSYNEQFF.

CDR3 bases: TGTGCCAGCAGTTATGGGGGGATGGAAAAACTGTTTTTT. Its protein is CASSYGGMEKLFF. The rearrangement joins TRBV12-3 or TRBV12-4 to TRBJ1-4; D perhaps matches TRBD1 (5 bases). V was pared by 4 bases and J by 8 bases, with 11 bases between. The CDR3 is made up of 13 amino acids.

The chain recombines TRBV4-1 with TRBJ2-1, with D perhaps TRBD2 (5 bases). CDR3 length equals 14 residues. Germline V gene sequence: CDR1 MGHRA, CDR2 YSYEKL. Trimming stripped 9 bases from V and 3 bases from J, with 15 bases between. The CDR3 DNA follows: TGCGCCAGTCGCGCGGTGGGAGTCTACAATGAGCAGTTCTTC. Translated, it gives CASRAVGVYNEQFF.

The gene calls are TRBV7-2 and TRBJ2-3; D is uncertain. Germline CDR1 SGHTA, CDR2 FQGNSA. V gave up 0 bases and J gave up 2 bases, with 6 bases separating them. The CDR3 loop spans 14 amino acids. The chain's CDR3 is CASSLAIFTDTQYF. The DNA of the CDR3 is TGTGCCAGCAGCTTAGCGATTTTCACAGATACGCAGTATTTT.

The gene calls are TRBV7-8 and TRBJ2-3; TRBD2 aligns across 11 bases. Germline values: CDR1 SGHVS, CDR2 FQNEAQ. The CDR3 is 16 amino acids. J gave up 3 bases and V 5 bases, and 7 bases lay outside the gene matches. The CDR3 protein is CASSLTSGSRTDTQYF. DNA of the CDR3: TGTGCCAGCAGCCTTACTAGCGGGAGTAGGACAGATACGCAGTATTTT.

CDR3 region: CASSPTAGDHNEQFF. CDR3 DNA sequence: TGTGCCAGCAGCCCTACAGCGGGGGACCACAATGAGCAGTTCTTC. The chain recombines TRBV5-4 with TRBJ2-1; 8 bases match TRBD2. CDR1 is SGHNT, CDR2 YYREEE, per germline (reference sequence). The CDR3 consists of 15 residues. V lost 4 bases, J lost 5 bases, and 8 bases stayed unmatched. Combining the CDR3 with reference TRBV5-4 and TRBJ2-1 gives the whole variable domain ETGVTQSPTHLIKTRGQQVTLRCSSQSGHNTVSWYQQALGQGPQFIFQYYREEENGRGNFPPRFSGLQFPNYSSELNVNALELDDSALYLCASSPTAGDHNEQFFGPGTRLTVL.

This chain joins TRBV3-1 (or the pseudogene TRBV3-2) and TRBJ1-6; D unresolved. This CDR3 is built from 16 residues. Germline V gene data show CDR1 as LGHDT and CDR2 as YNNKEL (reference sequence). The V end lost 1 base, the J end lost 9 bases, and 16 bases lay between the germline ends. CDR3: CASSQVVLAGRSPLHF. CDR3 in DNA: TGTGCCAGCAGCCAAGTGGTCCTAGCTGGACGTTCACCCCTCCACTTT.

CDR3 in amino acids: CASSLNRGPGYTF. CDR3 nucleotide sequence: TGTGCCAGCAGCTTAAACAGGGGGCCTGGCTACACCTTC. The chain joins TRBV11-2 to TRBJ1-2; 9 nucleotides align to TRBD1. Germline CDR1 is SGHAT and CDR2 is FQNNGV. V lost 2 bases to trimming and J lost 7 bases; unmatched junction nucleotides: 2. This CDR3 contains 13 residues.

This clone was picked up one time. This chain uses TRBV5-4 with TRBJ1-2; TRBD1 agrees at 9 bases. Per the germline V gene, CDR1 is SGHNT and CDR2 is YYREEE (reference sequence). J was trimmed by 5 bases and V by 5 bases; bases with no gene match: 16. The CDR3 consists of 17 residues. In DNA form, the CDR3 reads TGTGCCAGCAGTTCCTCCACAACAGGGGGCGCGCTTTATGGCTACACCTTC. It yields the protein CASSSSTTGGALYGYTF.

The genes are TRBV12-3 or TRBV12-4 and TRBJ1-5; no clear D. V dropped 4 bases and J dropped 4 bases, with 8 bases sitting between them. The CDR3 runs 13 residues. The chain's CDR3 is CASSYELNQPQHF. The CDR3 DNA reads as TGTGCCAGCAGTTATGAGTTGAATCAGCCCCAGCATTTT.

The V and J genes are TRBV11-3 and TRBJ2-1; 8 bases fit TRBD2. The CDR3 totals 15 residues. V lost 5 bases to trimming and J lost 4 bases; unmatched junction nucleotides: 7. From germline, CDR1 is SGHNT and CDR2 YENEEA. CDR3 DNA: TGTGCCAGCAGCCTCGGGGGGGCTGGGTACAATGAGCAGTTCTTC. Its protein is CASSLGGAGYNEQFF. Together with reference TRBV11-3 and TRBJ2-1, the CDR3 gives the full variable domain: EAGVVQSPRYKIIEKKQPVAFWCNPISGHNTLYWYLQNLGQGPELLIRYENEEAVDDSQLPKDRFSAERLKGVDSTLKIQPAELGDSAVYLCASSLGGAGYNEQFFGPGTRLTVL.

The chain is built from TRBV5-1 and TRBJ2-2; 8 bases are a match to TRBD2. The CDR3 sequence is 15 residues long. Trimming removed 1 base from V and 3 bases from J; junction bases left unmatched: 2. CDR1 is SGHRS and CDR2 is YFSETQ in the germline V gene. Here the CDR3 DNA reads TGCGCCAGCAGCTTGACTAGCGGATACACCGGGGAGCTGTTTTTT. Protein sequence: CASSLTSGYTGELFF.

The chain uses TRBV10-2 and TRBJ2-1; 11 bases are a match to TRBD2. This CDR3 is 15 amino acids long. Germline V CDR1 and CDR2: WSHSY, SAAADI. With 6 bases clipped from V and 5 bases from J, the junction kept 6 bases outside the gene matches. In DNA, the CDR3 is TGCGCCAGCAGCCCCGGGACTAGCGGCAACAATGAGCAGTTCTTC. Translated, it gives CASSPGTSGNNEQFF.